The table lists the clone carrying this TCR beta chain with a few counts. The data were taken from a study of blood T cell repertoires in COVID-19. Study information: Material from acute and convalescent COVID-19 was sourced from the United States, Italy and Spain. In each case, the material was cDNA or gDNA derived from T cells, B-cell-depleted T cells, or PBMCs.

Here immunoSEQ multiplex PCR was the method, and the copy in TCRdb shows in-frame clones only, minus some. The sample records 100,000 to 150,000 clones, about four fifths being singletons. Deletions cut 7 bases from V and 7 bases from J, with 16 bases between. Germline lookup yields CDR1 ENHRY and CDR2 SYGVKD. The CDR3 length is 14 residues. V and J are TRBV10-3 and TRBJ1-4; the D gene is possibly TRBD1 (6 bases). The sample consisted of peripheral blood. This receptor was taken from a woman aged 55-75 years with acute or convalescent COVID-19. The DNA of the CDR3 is TGTGCCATCACTTCAGGGGAAATCGGTGAAAAACTGTTTTTT. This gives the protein CAITSGEIGEKLFF.